The sequence of this TCR beta chain was determined in a study of T cells in Graves' hyperthyroidism and ophthalmopathy. Amplified regions were TCR beta CDR3 sequences from RNA transcripts. Carried out on the TCR CDR3, a first-round RT-PCR used the HTBI primer set. MiXCR was run by TCRdb on the multiplex PCR reads, yielding one entry per CDR3 protein. The table shows roughly 560,000 distinct CDR3 sequences, with roughly 15% occurring only once. Germline loops: CDR1 LGHDT, CDR2 YNNKEL (reference sequence). The CDR3 length is 14 residues. Trimming pared 0 bases from V and 5 bases from J, leaving 10 bases between.

V usage is TRBV3-1 and J usage is TRBJ2-5; D gene unclear. This clonotype was obtained from a woman between 40 and 50 years old with Graves' ophthalmopathy. The sample taken for sequencing was blood. Here the CDR3 DNA reads TGTGCCAGCAGCCAAGAGAATGGCCAGGAGACCCAGTACTTC. This translates into CASSQENGQETQYF.